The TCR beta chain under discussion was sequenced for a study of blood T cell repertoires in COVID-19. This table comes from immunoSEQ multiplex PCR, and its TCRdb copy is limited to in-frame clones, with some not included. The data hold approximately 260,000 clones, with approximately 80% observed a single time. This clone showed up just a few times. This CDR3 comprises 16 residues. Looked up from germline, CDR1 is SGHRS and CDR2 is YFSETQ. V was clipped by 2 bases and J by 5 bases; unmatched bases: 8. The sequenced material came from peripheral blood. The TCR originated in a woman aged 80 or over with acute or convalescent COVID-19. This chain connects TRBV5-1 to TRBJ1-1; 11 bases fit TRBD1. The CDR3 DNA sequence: TGCGCCAGCAGCTTTCGAACCGGGACAGGGGGAACTGAAGCTTTCTTT. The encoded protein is CASSFRTGTGGTEAFF.